This T cell receptor beta chain derives from a study of OX40 agonist ivuxolimab in advanced cancers. General study points: Dose levels from 0.1 to 3.0 mg/kg saw CD4+ and CD8+ blood T cells expand clonally by week 6. Clonal expansion among partial responders at 0.1-3.0 mg/kg ranked near the lowest.

CDR1 and CDR2 (germline): SGHKS, YYEKEE (reference sequence). The CDR3 loop spans 15 amino acids. J was trimmed by 1 base and V by 3 bases; bases with no gene match: 5. Patients who had autoimmune disease history or got systemic immunosuppression were left out. A note on this clone: As yet, its antigen is unknown.

Clones were read by immunoSEQ multiplex PCR, and TCRdb kept only the in-frame ones, dropping some. The profile covers about 94,000 clones, with around 86% appearing a single time and around 0.3% taken by the ten largest. V and J are TRBV5-5 and TRBJ2-3, with 7 bases aligning to TRBD1. Sequenced material: CD4+ or CD8+ T cells sorted from blood, taken in a trial of the OX40 agonist ivuxolimab. This clonotype was obtained from an adult with an advanced solid tumor such as melanoma, head and neck, liver or kidney cancer. The CDR3 region has the DNA TGTGCCAGCAGCTCTGACAGGGTTGGCACAGATACGCAGTATTTT. Its translation: CASSSDRVGTDTQYF.